This TCR beta chain appears in the sequencing data of a study of blood T cells in healthy people across ages. Study outcomes and limitations: Donor CMV status, an unknown factor, possibly confounded changes in expanded clonotypes.

The CDR3 spans 15 residues. Germline loops: CDR1 KGHDR, CDR2 SFDVKD. Trimming took off 2 bases at V and 2 bases at J, with 11 bases between the two ends. This clonotype occurred once. Its antigen is currently unknown. Next came a second PCR, run for about 7 to 12 cycles, which used a sample-barcoded 5' primer along with a J-beta primer mix. TCRdb redid the calling of the 5' RACE reads with MiXCR, one entry per CDR3 protein. The table has about 1.4 million distinct CDR3 sequences, approximately 59% seen once. Sequencing was done on a sample of blood. The chain joins TRBV24-1 to TRBJ1-2; the D gene is possibly TRBD1 (6 bases). This TCR was recovered from a man between 18 and 29 years old in good health. CDR3 protein: CATSDSARGNYGYTF. The CDR3 DNA reads as TGTGCCACCAGTGATTCTGCAAGGGGGAACTATGGCTACACCTTC.